This TCR beta chain was obtained from a study of shared T cell receptors in the human thymus. Germline values: CDR1 SGHDN, CDR2 FVKESK. V dropped 0 bases and J dropped 3; count of bases not matched to a gene: 14. CDR3 length equals 19 residues. Clones were read by immunoSEQ multiplex PCR, and TCRdb kept only the in-frame ones, dropping some. The profile covers almost 550,000 clones, with more than 75% appearing a single time and roughly 0.013% taken by the ten largest. Another study also made use of these data, one on human thymus T cells. Turning to that study: Congenital heart defects were the reason for the corrective surgery that the donors, healthy Finnish infants, were having. In corrective heart surgery, resections were taken, and these provided the thymus tissue. Apparent bias marked the V and J gene usage of thymic and blood repertoires. Unrelated individuals reportedly shared highly overlapping thymic TCR repertoires.

The chain is built from TRBV14 and TRBJ2-4; 7 nucleotides line up with TRBD2. Sequenced input: thymocytes. The sequence came from a boy less than two years old with a congenital heart defect. CDR3 nucleotide sequence: TGTGCCAGCAGCCAAGATACGGGGAGGGCCTTGGTGGACAAAAACATTCAGTACTTC. Protein product: CASSQDTGRALVDKNIQYF.